Below, 30 T cell receptor beta chains from the same sample are listed, as sequenced in a study of T cell responses to AZD1222 COVID-19 vaccine. Profiling relied on immunoSEQ multiplex PCR, and the TCRdb table lists in-frame clones only, not all of them. Of approximately 170,000 clones in the sample, more than 85% were seen once. The input for sequencing was peripheral blood, taken on day 0 of AZD1222 vaccination. These receptors came from an adult in good health.

The chain joins TRBV27 to TRBJ2-5; D may match TRBD1 or TRBD2 (5 bases each). Trimming removed 5 bases from V and 2 bases from J, with 18 bases in between. CDR3 length equals 16 residues. The germline V gene has CDR1 MNHEY and CDR2 SMNVEV (reference sequence). CDR3: CASSISPGTIQETQYF. The CDR3 DNA follows: TGTGCCAGCAGTATCTCCCCCGGGACGATACAAGAGACCCAGTACTTC.

This rearrangement joins TRBV11-1 to TRBJ1-1; 8 nucleotides agree with TRBD1. CDR1 and CDR2 (germline): SGHAT, FQDESV (reference sequence). This CDR3 has 15 amino acids. After removal of 0 bases from V and 5 bases from J, the junction contained 5 bases not matched to a gene. The CDR3 region has the DNA TGTGCCAGCAGCTTAGCTAGGACAGGGACGACTGAAGCTTTCTTT. Amino acids: CASSLARTGTTEAFF.

The chain combines TRBV15 with TRBJ2-3, with 11 bases identical to TRBD2. The J segment lost 5 bases and the V segment lost 6 bases, leaving 10 bases of the junction unmatched. Germline CDR1 is LNHNV and CDR2 is YYDKDF (reference sequence). The CDR3 is 16 residues long. CDR3 protein: CATRLELAGARDTQYF. The CDR3 DNA reads as TGTGCCACCAGATTGGAACTAGCGGGAGCTAGAGATACGCAGTATTTT.

The V call is TRBV29-1, the J call TRBJ1-3; 7 bases align to TRBD1. The V segment lost 6 bases and the J segment 0 bases; nucleotides outside the gene matches: 11. This CDR3 comprises 16 residues. Germline CDR1 is SQVTM and CDR2 is ANQGSEA. Here the CDR3 reads CSVAGTVPISGNTIYF. CDR3 DNA sequence: TGCAGCGTCGCCGGGACAGTTCCTATCTCTGGAAACACCATATATTTT.

This clone occurred once. The chain carries TRBV9 and TRBJ2-5; TRBD2 matches at 8 bases. The V gene's germline CDR1 is SGDLS and CDR2 YYNGEE. The CDR3 spans 14 residues. J lost 1 base, V lost 2 bases, and 1 base had no gene match. Written as DNA, the CDR3 is TGTGCCAGCAGCGTGGGGACTAGCCAAGAGACCCAGTACTTC. Protein: CASSVGTSQETQYF. Supplemented by reference TRBV9 and TRBJ2-5, the full variable domain reads DSGVTQTPKHLITATGQRVTLRCSPRSGDLSVYWYQQSLDQGLQFLIQYYNGEERAKGNILERFSAQQFPDLHSELNLSSLELGDSALYFCASSVGTSQETQYFGPGTRLLVL.

J is TRBJ2-7 and V is TRBV27, with 7 positions matching TRBD1. Trimming removed 6 bases from V and 0 bases from J; junction bases left unmatched: 11. The germline CDR1 and CDR2 sequences are MNHEY and SMNVEV (reference sequence). This CDR3 comprises 16 residues. CDR3 residues: CASRPLYGTVSYEQYF. The CDR3 nucleotides are TGTGCCAGCAGACCCCTTTATGGGACAGTCTCCTACGAGCAGTACTTC.

V usage is TRBV19 and J usage is TRBJ2-3; 7 bases are shared with TRBD2. The junction had 8 bases not matched to a gene; V was cut back by 5 bases and J by 3 bases. Looked up from germline, CDR1 is LNHDA and CDR2 is SQIVND (reference sequence). The CDR3 runs to 15 residues. The CDR3 region has the DNA TGTGCCAGTAGTCTCTGGGGAGCGGGGACAGATACGCAGTATTTT. It yields the protein CASSLWGAGTDTQYF. Using reference TRBV19 and TRBJ2-3 for the parts outside the CDR3, the full variable domain is DGGITQSPKYLFRKEGQNVTLSCEQNLNHDAMYWYRQDPGQGLRLIYYSQIVNDFQKGDIAEGYSVSREKKESFPLTVTSAQKNPTAFYLCASSLWGAGTDTQYFGPGTRLTVL.

This chain uses TRBV28 with TRBJ1-4, with D unclear. V was trimmed by 3 bases and J by 7 bases, leaving 12 bases between them. The CDR3 sequence is 14 residues long. Germline-derived CDR1 and CDR2 are MDHEN and SYDVKM. The chain's CDR3 is CASSLKGASEKLFF. For the CDR3, the DNA is TGTGCCAGCAGTTTGAAGGGTGCAAGTGAAAAACTGTTTTTT.

The J gene is TRBJ2-1, the V gene TRBV11-2, with 9 positions matching TRBD2. CDR1 SGHAT and CDR2 FQNNGV come from the germline V gene. V shed 5 bases and J 3 bases; nucleotides not matched to a gene: 8. There are 16 residues in the CDR3. CDR3 residues: CASSLRLADYYNEQFF. CDR3 sequence (DNA): TGTGCCAGCAGCCTCCGACTAGCGGATTACTACAATGAGCAGTTCTTC.

The chain has TRBV30 and TRBJ1-6; 8 bases match TRBD1. Trimming at V came to 4 bases and at J to 4 bases, leaving 3 bases not matched to a gene. Germline lookup yields CDR1 GTSNPN and CDR2 SVGIG (reference sequence). The CDR3 has 14 residues. The CDR3 sequence: CAWNTGGYNSPLHF. CDR3 nucleotides: TGTGCCTGGAACACAGGGGGTTATAATTCACCCCTCCACTTT.

V is TRBV1 and J is TRBJ1-5; the table calls TRBD1, which could not be checked here. TRBV1 represents a pseudogene. The CDR3 is 16 residues long. Here the CDR3 reads CTSSPTGDYGNQPQHF. CDR3 sequence (DNA): TGCACCAGCAGCCCGACAGGAGACTATGGCAATCAGCCCCAGCATTTT.

V and J are TRBV6-1 and TRBJ2-7; D gene ambiguous. The CDR3 is made up of 15 amino acids. Between the trimmed V and J ends, which lost 0 bases and 4 bases, there was a span of 13 bases. Germline V gene sequence: CDR1 MNHNS, CDR2 SASEGT. Here the CDR3 reads CASSEALRVSYEQYF. The DNA for the CDR3 is TGTGCCAGCAGTGAAGCGCTTAGGGTATCTTACGAGCAGTACTTC.

This chain uses TRBV11-3 with TRBJ2-1; D perhaps matches TRBD1 (6 bases). Germline CDR1 reads SGHNT; CDR2 reads YENEEA. V lost 2 bases and J lost 10, with 15 bases in between. The CDR3 is 14 residues long. The CDR3 region is CASSLSPDSIEQFF. The DNA of the CDR3 is TGTGCCAGCAGCTTATCGCCGGACAGTATCGAGCAGTTCTTC.

The gene calls are TRBV18 and TRBJ2-1; the match to TRBD2 covers 9 bases. This CDR3 is 18 amino acids long. Germline CDR1 KGHSH, CDR2 LQKENI. Trimming removed 3 bases from V and 6 bases from J; junction bases left unmatched: 15. CDR3 bases: TGTGCCAGCTCACCCCTTCGGGGGGGCGGGAGGGCCCCCAATGAGCAGTTCTTC. Its protein is CASSPLRGGGRAPNEQFF. Supplemented by reference TRBV18 and TRBJ2-1, the full variable domain reads NAGVMQNPRHLVRRRGQEARLRCSPMKGHSHVYWYRQLPEEGLKFMVYLQKENIIDESGMPKERFSAEFPKEGPSILRIQQVVRGDSAAYFCASSPLRGGGRAPNEQFFGPGTRLTVL.

The J gene is TRBJ1-1, the V gene TRBV5-1, with TRBD1 as a possible D gene (6 bases). Trimming took 3 bases from V and 5 from J, leaving 14 bases between them. The CDR3 runs to 14 residues. Looked up from germline, CDR1 is SGHRS and CDR2 is YFSETQ. Here the CDR3 DNA reads TGCGCCAGCAGCTCTGAAGGGGGGTATACTGAAGCTTTCTTT. The encoded protein is CASSSEGGYTEAFF.

The rearrangement joins TRBV14 to TRBJ2-1, with TRBD1 matching 10 bases. Trimming removed 4 bases from V and 2 bases from J; junction bases left unmatched: 8. This CDR3 is 17 amino acids long. CDR1 and CDR2 from the germline V gene are SGHDN and FVKESK. The CDR3 DNA reads TGTGCCAGCAGCCGGGACAGGGGATCGGGAGCCTACAATGAGCAGTTCTTC. This sequence encodes CASSRDRGSGAYNEQFF.

The V gene is TRBV9, the J gene TRBJ2-5, with D possibly being TRBD1 (6 bases). Deletions cut 4 bases from V and 6 bases from J, with 19 bases between. This CDR3 comprises 15 residues. CDR1 SGDLS and CDR2 YYNGEE come from the germline V gene. DNA of the CDR3: TGTGCCAGCAGCCGCAATGCAGGGGTTCTGCAGACCCAGTACTTC. It specifies CASSRNAGVLQTQYF.

The rearrangement links TRBV11-2 to TRBJ1-4; D remains ambiguous. The V gene's germline CDR1 is SGHAT and CDR2 FQNNGV. There are 18 residues in the CDR3. The V end was cut by 6 bases, the J end by 6 bases, with 26 bases between. CDR3 sequence reads: CASSHISGWLQPHEKLFF. DNA of the CDR3: TGTGCCAGCAGTCACATTTCCGGTTGGCTACAGCCGCATGAAAAACTGTTTTTT.

This chain connects TRBV3-1 (or the pseudogene TRBV3-2) to TRBJ2-3; 7 bases fit TRBD2. This CDR3 contains 18 residues. V gave up 0 bases and J gave up 4 bases; unmatched junction bases: 13. Germline V CDR1 and CDR2: LGHDT, YNNKEL (reference sequence). CDR3 amino acids: CASSQDPYGAGYADTQYF. The CDR3 nucleotides are TGTGCCAGCAGCCAAGACCCCTATGGAGCGGGATACGCAGATACGCAGTATTTT.

The V call is TRBV6-5, the J call TRBJ2-7; unclear D gene. CDR3 size: 14 residues. Germline assignment: CDR1 MNHEY and CDR2 SVGAGI. With 6 bases removed from V and 0 bases from J, the gap between germline ends came to 12 bases. As DNA, the CDR3 is TGTGCCAGCAGATTGCTCTATTCCTCCTACGAGCAGTACTTC. The encoded protein is CASRLLYSSYEQYF.

V gene TRBV4-1 combines with J gene TRBJ2-5; D possibly matches TRBD1 or TRBD2 (6 bases each). Germline V gene data show CDR1 as MGHRA and CDR2 as YSYEKL. The V gene lost 0 bases and the J gene lost 4 bases, with 9 bases spanning the gap. The CDR3 is 14 residues long. The CDR3 DNA is TGCGCCAGCAGCCAAGACAGGGGAGGAGAGACCCAGTACTTC. Amino acid sequence: CASSQDRGGETQYF.

The V and J genes are TRBV19 and TRBJ1-4, with 9 bases identical to TRBD1. Germline V gives CDR1 LNHDA, CDR2 SQIVND (reference sequence). CDR3 length equals 14 residues. V dropped 7 bases and J dropped 7; count of bases not matched to a gene: 7. The DNA for the CDR3 is TGTGCCAGTAACCGGGACAGGGTGTTTGAAAAACTGTTTTTT. Translating it yields CASNRDRVFEKLFF.

The rearrangement uses TRBV6-5 and TRBJ2-1; D gene unclear. The CDR3 sequence is 13 residues long. The ends were cut back, 6 bases at V and 5 bases at J, with 11 bases in the middle. In germline, CDR1 is MNHEY, CDR2 SVGAGI. The CDR3 region is CASRRLPDNEQFF. The CDR3 DNA sequence: TGTGCCAGCAGGAGGCTCCCAGACAATGAGCAGTTCTTC.

The rearrangement joins TRBV23-1 to TRBJ2-2, with a weak D call TRBD1 (5 bases). TRBV23-1 is designated an ORF whose function remains uncertain. V shed 7 bases and J shed 5 bases, with 29 bases lying between them. CDR3 length: 19 residues. CDR3 coding DNA: TGCGCCAGCATTCCTCGGCCCCCTCCCATAGGGGTAAAAACCGGGGAGCTGTTTTTT. Amino acids: CASIPRPPPIGVKTGELFF.

The rearrangement joins TRBV29-1 to TRBJ2-1; 11 bases map to TRBD2. Trimming cost V 0 bases and J 9 bases; bases outside gene matches: 16. CDR1 is SQVTM and CDR2 is ANQGSEA in the germline V gene. CDR3 length: 18 amino acids. The CDR3 sequence is CSVEEYRAVSGRAGEQFF. In DNA form, the CDR3 reads TGCAGCGTTGAAGAATACAGGGCGGTTAGCGGGAGGGCCGGTGAGCAGTTCTTC.

The chain recombines TRBV11-1 with TRBJ1-1; no firm D call. Trimming took 5 bases from V and 4 from J, leaving 20 bases between them. The CDR3 length is 16 residues. Germline loops: CDR1 SGHAT, CDR2 FQDESV (reference sequence). The CDR3 sequence: CASSHNRGGRSTEAFF. Here the CDR3 DNA reads TGTGCCAGCAGCCATAATCGGGGAGGGAGGAGCACTGAAGCTTTCTTT.

The chain links TRBV19 to TRBJ1-4; D is uncertain. CDR1 is LNHDA and CDR2 is SQIVND in the germline V gene (reference sequence). V was shortened by 5 bases and J by 8 bases, with 12 bases between the two germline ends. This CDR3 is 13 amino acids long. The CDR3 spells CASSPPGNEKLFF. In DNA, the CDR3 is TGTGCCAGTAGTCCCCCCGGGAACGAAAAACTGTTTTTT.

The genes are TRBV28 and TRBJ1-3; a weak D match, TRBD1 (5 bases). Trimming removed 4 bases at V and 0 bases at J, with 13 bases between. In germline, CDR1 is MDHEN, CDR2 SYDVKM. The CDR3 spans 16 residues. The CDR3 reads CASSWSGTSSGNTIYF. The CDR3 DNA sequence: TGTGCCAGCAGTTGGTCGGGGACCAGCTCTGGAAACACCATATATTTT.

The J gene is TRBJ1-1, the V gene TRBV19, with D possibly TRBD1 on 6 matching bases. CDR1 and CDR2 (germline): LNHDA, SQIVND (reference sequence). V was shortened by 6 bases and J by 1 base, with 9 bases between the two germline ends. CDR3 length: 13 amino acids. The CDR3 sequence: CASRKTGNTEAFF. The CDR3 DNA reads TGTGCCAGTAGGAAGACAGGGAACACTGAAGCTTTCTTT.

This chain connects TRBV5-4 to TRBJ1-6; 7 bases fit TRBD1. V gave up 4 bases and J gave up 5 bases; unmatched junction bases: 9. Germline lookup yields CDR1 SGHNT and CDR2 YYREEE (reference sequence). This CDR3 spans 16 amino acids. Here the CDR3 DNA reads TGTGCCAGCAGCCCCCGACAGGGCCGGGATAATTCACCCCTCCACTTT. It encodes CASSPRQGRDNSPLHF.